This TCR beta chain was observed in a study of T cells in Graves' hyperthyroidism and ophthalmopathy. General study findings and limits: Researchers report that a 13 V-J model separated ophthalmopathy from stable hyperthyroidism. Blood also carried most thyroid clonotypes expanded above 0.001.

RNA transcripts served as the template for amplifying TCR beta CDR3 regions. A first-round RT-PCR of the TCR CDR3 used the HTBI primer set. TCRdb ran MiXCR on the multiplex PCR reads and lists one entry per CDR3 protein. The table shows 650,000 to 800,000 distinct CDR3 sequences, with roughly 46% occurring only once. This clonotype was detected many times. Its antigen is as yet unknown. It was uncontrolled infection, other autoimmune disease, pregnancy or lactation that excluded patients. Orbital computed tomography, thyroid ultrasound, serum thyroxine and TRAb, and clinical symptoms together informed the diagnoses. The CDR3 is made up of 14 amino acids. Per the germline V gene, CDR1 is SQVTM and CDR2 is ANQGSEA. V shed 4 bases and J shed 0 bases, with 12 bases lying between them.

This clonotype originated in an adult man with Graves' disease, either hyperthyroidism or ophthalmopathy (not recorded which). The rearrangement joins TRBV29-1 to TRBJ2-5, with unresolved D. Sequencing was done on a sample of peripheral blood or thyroid tissue (not recorded which). CDR3 sequence: CSVGVGPYQETQYF. As DNA, the CDR3 is TGCAGCGTTGGGGTCGGGCCTTACCAAGAGACCCAGTACTTC. Filled out from reference TRBV29-1 and TRBJ2-5, the complete variable domain reads SAVISQKPSRDICQRGTSLTIQCQVDSQVTMMFWYRQQPGQSLTLIATANQGSEATYESGFVIDKFPISRPNLTFSTLTVSNMSPEDSSIYLCSVGVGPYQETQYFGPGTRLLVL.